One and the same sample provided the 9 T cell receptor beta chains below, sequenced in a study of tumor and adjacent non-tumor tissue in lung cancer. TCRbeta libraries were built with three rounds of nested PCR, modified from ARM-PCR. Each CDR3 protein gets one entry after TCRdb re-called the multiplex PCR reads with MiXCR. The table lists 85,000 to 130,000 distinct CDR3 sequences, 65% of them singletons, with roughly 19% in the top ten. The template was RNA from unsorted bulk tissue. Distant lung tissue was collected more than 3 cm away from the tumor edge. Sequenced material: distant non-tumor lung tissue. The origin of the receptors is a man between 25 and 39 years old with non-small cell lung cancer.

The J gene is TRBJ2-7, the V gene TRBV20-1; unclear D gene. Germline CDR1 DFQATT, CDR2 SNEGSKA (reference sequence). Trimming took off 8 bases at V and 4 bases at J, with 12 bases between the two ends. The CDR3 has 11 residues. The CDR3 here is CSFRGRYEQYF. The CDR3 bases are TGCAGTTTCCGAGGACGGTACGAGCAGTACTTC.

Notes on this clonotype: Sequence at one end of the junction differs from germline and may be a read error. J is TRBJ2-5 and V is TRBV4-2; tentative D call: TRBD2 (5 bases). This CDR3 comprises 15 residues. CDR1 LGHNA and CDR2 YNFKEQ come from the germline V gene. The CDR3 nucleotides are TGTGCCAGTAGCCAAGATGGGGAGAAGATAGAGACCCAGTGCTTC. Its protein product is CASSQDGEKIETQCF.

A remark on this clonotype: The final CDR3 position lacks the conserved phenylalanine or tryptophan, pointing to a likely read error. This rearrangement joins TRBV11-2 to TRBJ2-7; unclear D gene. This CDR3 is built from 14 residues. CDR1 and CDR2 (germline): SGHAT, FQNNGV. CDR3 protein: CATSLAPHSYEQYI. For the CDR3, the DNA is TGTGCCACCAGCTTGGCGCCACACAGCTACGAGCAGTACATC.

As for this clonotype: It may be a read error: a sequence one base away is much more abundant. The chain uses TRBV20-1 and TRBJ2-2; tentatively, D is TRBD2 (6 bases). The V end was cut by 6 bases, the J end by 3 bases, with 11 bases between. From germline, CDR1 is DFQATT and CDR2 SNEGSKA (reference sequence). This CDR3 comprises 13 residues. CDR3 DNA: TGCAGTGCCCCGACTAGGTACACCGGGGAGCTGTTTTTT. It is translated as CSAPTRYTGELFF.

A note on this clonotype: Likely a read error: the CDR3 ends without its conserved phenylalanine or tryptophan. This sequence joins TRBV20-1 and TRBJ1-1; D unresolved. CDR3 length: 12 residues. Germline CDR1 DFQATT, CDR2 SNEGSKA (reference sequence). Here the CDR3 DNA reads TGCAATCCACAAGGCGGGAACACTGAAGCTTTCTCT. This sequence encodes CNPQGGNTEAFS.

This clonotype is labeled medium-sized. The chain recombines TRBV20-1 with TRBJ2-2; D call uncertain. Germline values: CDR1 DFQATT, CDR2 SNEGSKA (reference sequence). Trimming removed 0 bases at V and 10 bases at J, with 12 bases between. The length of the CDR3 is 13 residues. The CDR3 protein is CSARDVGTEELFF. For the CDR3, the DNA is TGCAGTGCTAGAGATGTCGGAACGGAGGAGCTGTTTTTT.

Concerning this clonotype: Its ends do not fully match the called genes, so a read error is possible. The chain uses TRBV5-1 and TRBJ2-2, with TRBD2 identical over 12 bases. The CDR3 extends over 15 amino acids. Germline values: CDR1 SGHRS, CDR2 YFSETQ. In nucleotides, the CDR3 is TGCGCCAAGGGCAAGACTAGCGGGAGCTCCGGGGAGTTGTTTTTT. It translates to CAKGKTSGSSGELFF. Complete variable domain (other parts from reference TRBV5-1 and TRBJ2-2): KAGVTQTPRYLIKTRGQQVTLSCSPISGHRSVSWYQQTPGQGLQFLFEYFSETQRNKGNFPGRFSGRQFSNSRSEMNVSTLELGDSALYLCAKGKTSGSSGELFFGEGSRLTVL.

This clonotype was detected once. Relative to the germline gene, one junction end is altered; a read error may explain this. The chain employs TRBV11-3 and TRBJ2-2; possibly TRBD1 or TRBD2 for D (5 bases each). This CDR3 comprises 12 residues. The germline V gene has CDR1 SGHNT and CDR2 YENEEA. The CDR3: CASGDLSGELSF. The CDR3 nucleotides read TGTGCCAGCGGGGACCTCTCCGGGGAGCTGTCTTTC.

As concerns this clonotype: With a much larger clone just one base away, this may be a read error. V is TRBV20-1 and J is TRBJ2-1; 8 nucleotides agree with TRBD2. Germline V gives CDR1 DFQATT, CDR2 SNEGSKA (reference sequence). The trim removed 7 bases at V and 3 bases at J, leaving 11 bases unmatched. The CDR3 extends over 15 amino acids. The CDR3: CSVRVSGSLYNEQFF. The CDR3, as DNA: TGCAGTGTTAGGGTGAGCGGGAGTCTCTACAATGAGCAGTTCTTC.